The sequence of this T cell receptor beta chain was determined in a study of CD8 T cells in ankylosing spondylitis. Study results and caveats: Certain motif variants had earlier appeared in reactive arthritis synovial fluid and blood. Within matched ankylosing spondylitis synovial fluid, disease-linked clones were reportedly significantly enriched. In ankylosing spondylitis blood, a motif of roughly eight highly homologous TCR beta variants appeared characteristic.

A word on this clonotype: The antigen remains undetermined.

The CDR3 has 19 amino acids. The V segment lost 4 bases and the J segment 3 bases; nucleotides outside the gene matches: 13. From germline, CDR1 is SQVTM and CDR2 ANQGSEA. For TCR beta, libraries came from quantitative 5'-RACE with molecular barcodes. TCRdb re-derived calls from the 5' RACE reads in MiXCR, one entry per CDR3 protein. The profile covers 380,000 or so distinct CDR3 sequences, with roughly 20% appearing a single time and roughly 13% taken by the ten largest. Sequencing used blood, either unsorted or a sorted T cell fraction (not recorded which). This receptor was obtained from a male donor with ankylosing spondylitis or in good health (not recorded which). The chain employs TRBV29-1 and TRBJ2-1; 15 bases fit TRBD2. The CDR3 DNA is TGCAGCGTTGGGTTGAGTGGGACTAGCGGGGGGTATCTCTACAATGAGCAGTTCTTC. Protein sequence: CSVGLSGTSGGYLYNEQFF.